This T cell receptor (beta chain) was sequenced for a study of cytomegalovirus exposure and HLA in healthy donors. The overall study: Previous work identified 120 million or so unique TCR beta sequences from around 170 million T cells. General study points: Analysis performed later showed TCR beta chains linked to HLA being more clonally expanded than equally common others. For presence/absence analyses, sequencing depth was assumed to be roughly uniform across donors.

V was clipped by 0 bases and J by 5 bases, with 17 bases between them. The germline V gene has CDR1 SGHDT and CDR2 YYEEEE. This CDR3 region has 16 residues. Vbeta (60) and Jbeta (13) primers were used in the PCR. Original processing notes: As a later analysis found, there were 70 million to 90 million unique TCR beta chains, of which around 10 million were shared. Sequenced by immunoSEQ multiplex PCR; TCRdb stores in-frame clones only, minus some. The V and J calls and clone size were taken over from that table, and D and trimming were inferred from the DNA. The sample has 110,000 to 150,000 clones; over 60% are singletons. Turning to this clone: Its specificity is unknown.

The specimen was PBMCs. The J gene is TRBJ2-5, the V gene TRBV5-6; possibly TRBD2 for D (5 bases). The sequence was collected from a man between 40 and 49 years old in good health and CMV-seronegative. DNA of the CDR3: TGTGCCAGCAGCTTGGGGCTTTTACTAGTTGAGGAGACCCAGTACTTC. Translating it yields CASSLGLLLVEETQYF.